The entry that follows covers one T cell receptor (beta chain) sequence. The data were taken from a study of T-cell reconstitution after alpha-beta-depleted transplantation in children. Library preparation (for TCRbeta) was performed with unique molecular identifiers. TCRdb redid the calling of the PCR reads with MiXCR, one entry per CDR3 protein. Among approximately 420,000 distinct CDR3 sequences listed, roughly a tenth were seen once. V dropped 4 bases and J dropped 3; count of bases not matched to a gene: 15. The CDR3 consists of 19 residues. This clonotype originated in a human donor who donated a stem cell graft to a child with acute myeloid leukemia. Sequenced material: PBMCs from the stem cell graft donor, taken from the stem cell graft. The V gene is TRBV12-3 or TRBV12-4, the J gene TRBJ2-2; 9 nucleotides match TRBD1. The CDR3 coding sequence is TGTGCCAGCAGTTCTCCCACAGGGGGCTTTATTGGGGACACCGGGGAGCTGTTTTTT. Amino acid sequence: CASSSPTGGFIGDTGELFF.